This is a list of T cell receptor beta chains from one sample in a study of cytomegalovirus exposure and HLA in healthy donors. TCRdb keeps only in-frame clones here, not all; method: immunoSEQ multiplex PCR. The data contain 150,000 to 200,000 clones, about four fifths of them singletons. Input material: PBMCs. These receptors originate from a boy younger than 10 in good health and CMV-seronegative. CDR3s include the opening cysteine and the closing phenylalanine or tryptophan. The order of the fields is clone size, J gene, V gene, D gene, CDR3 DNA, CDR3 protein. A D gene is named only where the DNA matches it firmly. Where a row states a size, it is once, few, many or the class of an expanded clone; other rows omit it.

size: few; J: TRBJ1-1; V: TRBV30; D: TRBD1; DNA: TGTGCCTGGAGGGACAGGGGGCGGTTAGGGGACACTGAAGCTTTCTTT; CDR3: CAWRDRGRLGDTEAFF
size: .; J: TRBJ1-2; V: TRBV10-3; D: TRBD1; DNA: TGTGCCATCAGCAGGGACAGGGAGGATGGCTACACCTTC; CDR3: CAISRDREDGYTF
size: .; J: TRBJ2-7; V: TRBV2; D: .; DNA: TGTGCCAGCAGTGAAACTTCCTACGAGCAGTACTTC; CDR3: CASSETSYEQYF
size: .; J: TRBJ2-1; V: TRBV6-5; D: .; DNA: TGTGCCAGCAGTTACCGGGCCCGGGCGGGGCATGAGCAGTTCTTC; CDR3: CASSYRARAGHEQFF
size: .; J: TRBJ2-7; V: TRBV6-1; D: TRBD2; DNA: TGTGCCAGCAGTGGGGCTAGCGGGGGGGCGGAGTACTTC; CDR3: CASSGASGGAEYF
size: .; J: TRBJ1-1; V: TRBV7-9; D: .; DNA: TGTGCCAGCAGCTTAAGCTCTATGAACACTGAAGCTTTCTTT; CDR3: CASSLSSMNTEAFF
size: .; J: TRBJ1-6; V: TRBV4-3; D: TRBD1; DNA: TGCGCCAGCAGCCAAGAAGTCAGGGGGGTCTATAATTCACCCCTCCACTTT; CDR3: CASSQEVRGVYNSPLHF
size: .; J: TRBJ2-7; V: TRBV11-2; D: .; DNA: TGTGCCAGCAGCCGAAGGGGCGACGAGCAGTACTTC; CDR3: CASSRRGDEQYF
size: once; J: TRBJ1-2; V: TRBV6-6; D: TRBD1; DNA: TGTGCCAGCAGTTTGGACAGGTCCAGAGTCGGCTACACCTTC; CDR3: CASSLDRSRVGYTF
size: .; J: TRBJ2-3; V: TRBV4-1; D: .; DNA: TGCGCCAGCAGCCCCTTAGGGGGTCCCACAGATACGCAGTATTTT; CDR3: CASSPLGGPTDTQYF
size: .; J: TRBJ1-2; V: TRBV6-6; D: .; DNA: TGTGCCAGCAGTTACGAGGTGCGCTCCGGCTACACCTTC; CDR3: CASSYEVRSGYTF
size: .; J: TRBJ1-2; V: TRBV6-5; D: TRBD1; DNA: TGTGCCAGCAACTCCCGGGACAGGGCCTATGGCTACACCTTC; CDR3: CASNSRDRAYGYTF
size: .; J: TRBJ1-4; V: TRBV7-9; D: TRBD1; DNA: TGTTCCAGCAGCTCCGCCGGGACAGGGGGCGGTAATGAAAAACTGTTTTTT; CDR3: CSSSSAGTGGGNEKLFF
size: once; J: TRBJ1-2; V: TRBV13; D: TRBD1; DNA: TGTGCCAGCAGCGCGGGCAGGGGGCTAAACTATGGCTACACCTTC; CDR3: CASSAGRGLNYGYTF
size: once; J: TRBJ2-5; V: TRBV5-1; D: .; DNA: TGCGCCAGCAGCTTGTCTAGGGGGTCGGAGACCCAGTACTTC; CDR3: CASSLSRGSETQYF
size: .; J: TRBJ2-7; V: TRBV7-4; D: .; DNA: TGTGCCAGCAGCGTCGGCCGACAAGCCTCCTACGAGCAGTACTTC; CDR3: CASSVGRQASYEQYF
size: .; J: TRBJ1-2; V: TRBV7-9; D: .; DNA: TGTGCCAGCAGCTTACAAGCGGGAATGGACCTCCTTATCTTCTATGGCTACACCTTC; CDR3: CASSLQAGMDLLIFYGYTF
size: .; J: TRBJ1-2; V: TRBV2; D: TRBD1; DNA: TGTGCCAGCTGGACCCCCGAGGGACAGGGGGCGGGCGGCTACACCTTC; CDR3: CASWTPEGQGAGGYTF
size: .; J: TRBJ2-5; V: TRBV5-8; D: TRBD1; DNA: TGTGCCAGCAGCTTGTCAGGGGGAGAGACCCAGTACTTC; CDR3: CASSLSGGETQYF
size: .; J: TRBJ2-5; V: TRBV28; D: .; DNA: TGTGCCAGCAGTTTAACAGGACTAATGCGAGAGACCCAGTACTTC; CDR3: CASSLTGLMRETQYF
size: .; J: TRBJ2-2; V: TRBV7-9; D: .; DNA: TGTGCCAGCAGCCTCCTGGGTTACGGGGGTCCCGGGGAGCTGTTTTTT; CDR3: CASSLLGYGGPGELFF
size: few; J: TRBJ2-1; V: TRBV19; D: .; DNA: TGTGCCAGTAGTCAAAGGAGACCCCCCCCAGGGTTTTCGACGAATGAGCAGTTCTTC; CDR3: CASSQRRPPPGFSTNEQFF
size: .; J: TRBJ2-3; V: TRBV10-3; D: .; DNA: TGTGCCATCAGTGAGTCGGGAGCAGATACGCAGTATTTT; CDR3: CAISESGADTQYF
size: once; J: TRBJ2-7; V: TRBV19; D: .; DNA: TGTGCCAGTAGTTATCACCGGGACACCGGCTCCTACGAGCAGTACTTC; CDR3: CASSYHRDTGSYEQYF
size: .; J: TRBJ1-1; V: TRBV27; D: .; DNA: TGTGCCAGCAGTTGGGCCGGGGGGAACACTGAAGCTTTCTTT; CDR3: CASSWAGGNTEAFF
size: .; J: TRBJ2-3; V: TRBV6-5; D: TRBD2; DNA: TGTGCCAGCACGTATTCGGCGGGGGGGCTATATACGCAGTATTTT; CDR3: CASTYSAGGLYTQYF
size: .; J: TRBJ2-7; V: TRBV7-2; D: TRBD2; DNA: TGTGCCAGCAGCTCGGGACTAGCGGTTTACGAGCAGTACTTC; CDR3: CASSSGLAVYEQYF
size: .; J: TRBJ2-5; V: TRBV5-1; D: .; DNA: TGCGCCAGCAGCTTGGGCGGAGGGGATCCCGAGACCCAGTACTTC; CDR3: CASSLGGGDPETQYF
size: .; J: TRBJ2-5; V: TRBV2; D: TRBD2; DNA: TGTGCCAGCATGCGCTTTAGCGGGGGCCAAGAGACCCAGTACTTC; CDR3: CASMRFSGGQETQYF
size: once; J: TRBJ1-1; V: TRBV14; D: TRBD1; DNA: TGTGCCAGCAGCCAAGATCTATTCAGCGCCGGGACAGGGAACACTGAAGCTTTCTTT; CDR3: CASSQDLFSAGTGNTEAFF
size: .; J: TRBJ2-1; V: TRBV6-9; D: TRBD1; DNA: TGTGCCAGCAGCCCGGACAGGACCTTTGGCGATGAGCAGTTCTTC; CDR3: CASSPDRTFGDEQFF
size: .; J: TRBJ1-2; V: TRBV9; D: TRBD1; DNA: TGTGCCAGCAGCCCTCGGACAGGGGATGGCTACACCTTC; CDR3: CASSPRTGDGYTF
size: once; J: TRBJ1-1; V: TRBV7-9; D: TRBD1; DNA: TGTGCCAGCAGCTTAGTAGGGACAGGCGATCGGAACACTGAAGCTTTCTTT; CDR3: CASSLVGTGDRNTEAFF
size: .; J: TRBJ2-7; V: TRBV10-3; D: TRBD2; DNA: TGTGCCATCAGTGGAGTAGAAGCGGGGGGCCCAACACCCCAATCCTTCTACGAGCAGTACTTC; CDR3: CAISGVEAGGPTPQSFYEQYF
size: .; J: TRBJ2-5; V: TRBV5-1; D: TRBD2; DNA: TGCGCCAGCAGCTCCAATCTAGCGGGGGAAGAGACCCAGTACTTC; CDR3: CASSSNLAGEETQYF
size: .; J: TRBJ1-1; V: TRBV7-9; D: .; DNA: TGTGCCAGCAGCCTCGGGGGGGGCACTGAAGCTTTCTTT; CDR3: CASSLGGGTEAFF
size: .; J: TRBJ2-3; V: TRBV29-1; D: TRBD2; DNA: TGCAGCGCTGAACGCCTAGCGGGCCCTCAGGCAGATACGCAGTATTTT; CDR3: CSAERLAGPQADTQYF
size: .; J: TRBJ2-1; V: TRBV5-1; D: .; DNA: TGCGCCAGCTGCTGTAGCCTCAGCCCCCTGTTAGACTATGAGCAGTTCTTC; CDR3: CASCCSLSPLLDYEQFF
size: .; J: TRBJ2-7; V: TRBV7-2; D: TRBD2; DNA: TGTGCCAGCAGCTTAGTTAGCGGGGGGGCCTACGAGCAGTACTTC; CDR3: CASSLVSGGAYEQYF
size: .; J: TRBJ1-1; V: TRBV5-4; D: .; DNA: TGTGCCAGCAGCTTGATGGGCCCCATGAACACTGAAGCTTTCTTT; CDR3: CASSLMGPMNTEAFF
size: once; J: TRBJ2-3; V: TRBV9; D: TRBD1; DNA: TGTGCCAGCAGCGTAGGGAGGACAGGGTTAGATACGCAGTATTTT; CDR3: CASSVGRTGLDTQYF
size: .; J: TRBJ1-5; V: TRBV19; D: .; DNA: TGTGCCAGTAGTATTCAGGGTCGGCCCCAGCATTTT; CDR3: CASSIQGRPQHF
size: .; J: TRBJ1-3; V: TRBV4-2; D: TRBD1; DNA: TGTGCCAGCAGAACCACCGTTACAGGGGGCTACCCCCAGGACACCATATATTTT; CDR3: CASRTTVTGGYPQDTIYF
size: .; J: TRBJ2-1; V: TRBV4-2; D: .; DNA: TGTGCCAGCAGCCAAGGCGGCAATGAGCAGTTCTTC; CDR3: CASSQGGNEQFF
size: .; J: TRBJ1-3; V: TRBV9; D: .; DNA: TGTGCCAGCAGCTCCCGCGGAGTAGCTGGAAACACCATATATTTT; CDR3: CASSSRGVAGNTIYF
size: .; J: TRBJ2-1; V: TRBV5-1; D: TRBD1; DNA: TGCGCCAGCAGCTTCGACAGGGGGCATGATGAGCAGTTCTTC; CDR3: CASSFDRGHDEQFF
size: few; J: TRBJ2-1; V: TRBV9; D: TRBD1; DNA: TGTGCCAGCAGCGTGCAGGGGGCTGGGAATGAGCAGTTCTTC; CDR3: CASSVQGAGNEQFF
size: .; J: TRBJ2-5; V: TRBV6-6; D: TRBD2; DNA: TGTGCCAGCAGTCCCGGGGGTAGCGGGGGGCAGACCCAGTACTTC; CDR3: CASSPGGSGGQTQYF
size: .; J: TRBJ2-3; V: TRBV4-3; D: TRBD1; DNA: TGCGCCAGCAGCCATTGGACAGGGGGCACAGATACGCAGTATTTT; CDR3: CASSHWTGGTDTQYF
size: .; J: TRBJ2-3; V: TRBV18; D: .; DNA: TGTGCCAGCTCACCACGTCCGGGAGAGACCACAGATACGCAGTATTTT; CDR3: CASSPRPGETTDTQYF
size: .; J: TRBJ2-5; V: TRBV29-1; D: .; DNA: TGCAGCGTTGATCCAGGGCCAGCTGGGGAGACCCAGTACTTC; CDR3: CSVDPGPAGETQYF
size: .; J: TRBJ1-1; V: TRBV13; D: TRBD1; DNA: TGTGCCAGCAGCTGGGGGACAGGGGGGTTGACTGAAGCTTTCTTT; CDR3: CASSWGTGGLTEAFF
size: .; J: TRBJ2-7; V: TRBV5-4; D: .; DNA: TGTGCCAGCAGCCTATACGAGCAGTACTTC; CDR3: CASSLYEQYF
size: .; J: TRBJ2-3; V: TRBV4-3; D: .; DNA: TGCGCCAGCAGCCTCATGACAGGAGAGGCAGATACGCAGTATTTT; CDR3: CASSLMTGEADTQYF